This TCR beta chain was found in a study of cytomegalovirus exposure and HLA in healthy donors. The germline gives CDR1 SGDLS, CDR2 YYNGEE. This CDR3 comprises 16 residues. V was shortened by 3 bases and J by 8 bases, with 22 bases between the two germline ends. Study-level points and caveats: Common viral pathogens seemed to be connected with several of the most significant clusters, according to a later analysis.

The PCR had 60 Vbeta and 13 Jbeta primers. In the original processing: Later work found around 80 million unique TCR beta chains, with about 10 million shared. Assay used: immunoSEQ multiplex PCR; TCRdb lists only in-frame clones, some missing. The D gene and trimming were derived from the DNA, and the V and J assignments and clone size from that table. The repertoire holds roughly 190,000 clones, with 81% as singletons. Points on this clone: The antigen is not known.

The V and J genes are TRBV9 and TRBJ2-3; D possibly corresponds to TRBD2 (5 bases). The sample taken for sequencing was PBMCs. This clonotype was sampled from a middle-aged man in good health and CMV-seronegative. For the CDR3, the DNA is TGTGCCAGCAGCGCCACGGACGGAGGCCGGTTGGTTACGCAGTATTTT. Its translation: CASSATDGGRLVTQYF.